This entry lists 16 T cell receptor beta chains sequenced from one sample in a study of T cell repertoires in cytomegalovirus infection (dated by TCRdb to about 2019). Explained via the paper, the treatment or condition label denotes: in vitro stimulation with specific CMV peptide epitopes to enrich CMV-specific T cells. These receptors have no known antigen. The data were produced on an Illumina HiSeq 1500. TCRdb passed the public sequencing reads through fastp at Q25 and MiXCR, retaining productive beta sequences. When rows share a CDR3 protein, they turn into one entry using the most common DNA and genes. This sample has 110,000 or so distinct CDR3 sequences in its table, and over 25% of those were observed once. Less than 45% of the sample is taken by the ten largest. The specimen comprised CD8+ T cells from cultured PBMCs, sampled from culture after CMV antigen stimulation. Receptor source: a human donor in good health (CMV status not recorded). Some clones in this sample may be carry-over from other donors' samples.

This clonotype was counted a few times. This chain links TRBV7-9 with TRBJ2-1, with 10 bases fitting TRBD1. The CDR3 is 14 amino acids. Unmatched junction bases numbered 5, after V lost 4 bases and J lost 8 bases. Per the germline V gene, CDR1 is SEHNR and CDR2 is FQNEAQ (reference sequence). The CDR3 coding sequence is TGTGCCAGCAGCTCGGGACAGGGGTCTGATGAGCAGTTCTTC. It is translated as CASSSGQGSDEQFF.

The CDR3 here is CASSYSLAGGRGEQFF. The CDR3, as DNA: TGTGCCAGCAGTTACAGCCTAGCGGGGGGTAGGGGTGAGCAGTTCTTC. The gene calls are TRBV6-6 and TRBJ2-1, with 11 bases identical to TRBD2. The CDR3 sequence is 16 residues long. From germline, CDR1 is MNHNY and CDR2 SVGAGI (reference sequence). Losses at the gene ends were 2 bases for V and 9 bases for J; bases not matched to a gene: 9.

The J gene is TRBJ2-6, the V gene TRBV6-1; D uncertain. CDR1 is MNHNS, CDR2 SASEGT, per germline. Between the trimmed V and J ends, which lost 3 bases and 0 bases, there was a span of 6 bases. The CDR3 is made up of 15 amino acids. The CDR3 DNA reads as TGTGCCAGCAGTGACCGGAGCTCTGGGGCCAACGTCCTGACTTTC. Amino acid sequence: CASSDRSSGANVLTF.

V is TRBV20-1 and J is TRBJ2-1; D gene ambiguous. The V end lost 1 base, the J end lost 4 bases, and 11 bases lay between the germline ends. CDR3 length: 14 amino acids. The germline V gene has CDR1 DFQATT and CDR2 SNEGSKA (reference sequence). CDR3 coding DNA: TGCAGTGCTAGAGGCCTATATTCTTACAATGAGCAGTTCTTC. Translating gives CSARGLYSYNEQFF.

This clonotype was counted only a few times. The rearrangement joins TRBV2 to TRBJ2-1; 7 nucleotides agree with TRBD1. Germline trimming cut 6 bases from V and 3 bases from J; bases unmatched to any gene: 8. The CDR3 length is 15 residues. From germline, CDR1 is SNHLY and CDR2 FYNNEI. CDR3 nucleotide sequence: TGTGCCAGCAGCCGGGACAGTTTGATCTACAATGAGCAGTTCTTC. Its translation: CASSRDSLIYNEQFF.

This clonotype was observed a handful of times. V usage is TRBV6-1 and J usage is TRBJ1-2; the match to TRBD1 covers 8 bases. This CDR3 is built from 16 residues. V dropped 4 bases and J dropped 4; count of bases not matched to a gene: 11. Per the germline V gene, CDR1 is MNHNS and CDR2 is SASEGT. In DNA, the CDR3 is TGTGCCAGCAGTGCCGGGACAGGCGATGATGCCTATGGCTACACCTTC. Translated: CASSAGTGDDAYGYTF.

In this sample, this clonotype turned up a few times. The chain recombines TRBV19 with TRBJ1-5; a weak D match, TRBD1 (5 bases). The ends were cut back, 5 bases at V and 0 bases at J, with 11 bases in the middle. This CDR3 contains 15 residues. The germline CDR1 and CDR2 sequences are LNHDA and SQIVND (reference sequence). CDR3 nucleotide sequence: TGTGCCAGTAGTTTAGGGACGGTTAGCAATCAGCCCCAGCATTTT. Protein sequence: CASSLGTVSNQPQHF.

V and J are TRBV29-1 and TRBJ1-2; D gene uncertain. Germline CDR1 and CDR2: SQVTM and ANQGSEA. This CDR3 spans 13 amino acids. Trimming removed 3 bases from V and 8 bases from J, with 16 bases in between. The CDR3 loop is CSVDIVRGNGYTF. CDR3 in DNA: TGCAGCGTTGATATAGTTAGAGGGAACGGCTACACCTTC.

This clonotype appeared a few times. V gene TRBV10-3 combines with J gene TRBJ2-2; D not resolved. Per the germline V gene, CDR1 is ENHRY and CDR2 is SYGVKD. The CDR3 has 14 amino acids. Trimming shortened V by 2 bases and J by 4 bases, and 8 bases separated the two germline ends. CDR3 residues: CAISESGPTGELFF. The CDR3 coding sequence is TGTGCCATCAGTGAGAGTGGGCCCACCGGGGAGCTGTTTTTT.

The chain joins TRBV6-5 to TRBJ1-1; 8 bases agree with TRBD1. Trimming removed 2 bases from V and 6 bases from J; junction bases left unmatched: 8. The CDR3 consists of 15 residues. CDR1 is MNHEY and CDR2 is SVGAGI in the germline V gene. The DNA for the CDR3 is TGTGCCAGCAGTTACGCCCTAGACAGGGGATCTGAAGCTTTCTTT. Protein: CASSYALDRGSEAFF.

This clonotype was observed a handful of times. Here the CDR3 DNA reads TGTGCCAGCAGTCCCACCCGCACACAAGCAACTAATGAAAAACTGTTTTTT. This gives the protein CASSPTRTQATNEKLFF. The V and J genes are TRBV12-3 or TRBV12-4 and TRBJ1-4; D not certain. CDR3 size: 17 residues. Trimming left V 5 bases short and J 0 bases short, with 16 bases between.

The chain joins TRBV20-1 to TRBJ1-4; 9 nucleotides align to TRBD1. Germline CDR1 DFQATT, CDR2 SNEGSKA (reference sequence). Losses at the gene ends were 2 bases for V and 2 bases for J; bases not matched to a gene: 12. The CDR3 length is 18 residues. CDR3 region: CSARSVPGTGNTNEKLFF. The DNA of the CDR3 is TGCAGTGCTAGATCGGTTCCCGGGACAGGGAATACTAATGAAAAACTGTTTTTT.

This clonotype was seen more than once but under ten times. V usage is TRBV23-1 and J usage is TRBJ2-7; 8 nucleotides line up with TRBD1. TRBV23-1 is designated an ORF whose function remains uncertain. With V trimmed by 2 bases and J by 1 base, 7 bases remained unmatched. The CDR3 contains 16 residues. CDR3 loop: CASSQPETGESYEQYF. In DNA, the CDR3 is TGCGCCAGCAGTCAACCCGAGACAGGGGAGTCCTACGAGCAGTACTTC.

The rearrangement links TRBV11-1 to TRBJ2-2, with D maybe TRBD2 (5 bases). The V gene lost 7 bases and the J gene lost 5 bases, with 23 bases spanning the gap. Germline lookup yields CDR1 SGHAT and CDR2 FQDESV (reference sequence). The CDR3 covers 17 residues. CDR3 coding DNA: TGTGCCAGCACCCCCAAACTAGGATGGAGTAGTACCGGGGAGCTGTTTTTT. Encoded protein: CASTPKLGWSSTGELFF.

This clonotype has a handful of counts. This rearrangement joins TRBV7-6 to TRBJ2-1; TRBD1 matches at 11 bases. CDR3 size: 15 residues. V lost 5 bases and J lost 6; bases outside the gene matches: 6. Germline V lookup: CDR1 SGHVS, CDR2 FNYEAQ. CDR3 region: CASSSRDRGVNEQFF. Here the CDR3 DNA reads TGTGCCAGCAGCAGCCGGGACAGGGGGGTCAATGAGCAGTTCTTC.

The chain is built from TRBV12-3 or TRBV12-4 and TRBJ2-1; maybe TRBD1 (5 bases). V was shortened by 6 bases and J by 0 bases, with 9 bases between the two germline ends. The CDR3 runs 14 residues. CDR3 sequence (DNA): TGTGCCAGCAGCTCAGGGTTCTCCTACAATGAGCAGTTCTTC. Amino acid sequence: CASSSGFSYNEQFF.